The rows below give T cell receptor beta chains drawn from one sample of a study of CD8+CD57+ T cells in acquired aplastic anemia. A single record per CDR3 protein comes from TCRdb applying MiXCR to the reads. The sample carries hundreds of thousands of distinct CDR3 sequences, around 68% recorded once. The sequencing input was sorted CD4+, CD8+, or CD8+CD57+ T cells (not recorded which) from PBMCs. The receptors were sampled from a human donor in good health, serving as a control. CDR3s include the opening cysteine and the closing phenylalanine or tryptophan. D genes are given only for firm matches.

d_call: TRBD1; v_call: TRBV15; cdr3_aa: CATSHDRGVNQPQHF
d_call: .; v_call: TRBV24-1; cdr3_aa: CATSDFLAGQETQYF
d_call: .; v_call: TRBV2; cdr3_aa: CASSPGGSGADVVTF
d_call: .; v_call: TRBV9; cdr3_aa: CASSALIGAGKETQYF
d_call: TRBD2; v_call: TRBV9; cdr3_aa: CASSVEGLAGGGEQYF
d_call: .; v_call: TRBV12-3/TRBV12-4; cdr3_aa: CASSLFGSGNTEAFF
d_call: TRBD2; v_call: TRBV5-1; cdr3_aa: CASNWGVAGGPQDYEQYF
d_call: .; v_call: TRBV2; cdr3_aa: CATGDIYEQYF
d_call: .; v_call: TRBV12-3/TRBV12-4; cdr3_aa: CASSYGLAGARAVYF
d_call: TRBD1; v_call: TRBV12-3/TRBV12-4; cdr3_aa: CASSTSPGQVSYGYTF
d_call: .; v_call: TRBV7-2; cdr3_aa: CASSYGTGTEQYF
d_call: TRBD1; v_call: TRBV7-2; cdr3_aa: CASSFDRAGTEAFF
d_call: .; v_call: TRBV19; cdr3_aa: CASSPRARGQPQHF
d_call: .; v_call: TRBV30; cdr3_aa: CAWSAGPFSPLHF
d_call: .; v_call: TRBV7-2; cdr3_aa: CASSPSGGNEKLFF
d_call: .; v_call: TRBV20-1; cdr3_aa: CSARSGGYF
d_call: .; v_call: TRBV18; cdr3_aa: CASSPSVQGGRYTEAFF
d_call: .; v_call: TRBV7-8; cdr3_aa: CASSLPGEIGAFF
d_call: .; v_call: TRBV4-3; cdr3_aa: CASSRDTGLSSYEQYF
d_call: TRBD1; v_call: TRBV9; cdr3_aa: CASTPGTGYNSPQYF
d_call: .; v_call: TRBV11-2; cdr3_aa: CASSSAGHYEKLFF
d_call: .; v_call: TRBV2; cdr3_aa: CASSEGGQGSEKLFF
d_call: .; v_call: TRBV20-1; cdr3_aa: CSVSTGDNYGYTF
d_call: .; v_call: TRBV20-1; cdr3_aa: CSASPLYKKQTQYF